These 7 T cell receptor beta chains share one sample of origin, sequenced in a study of metastatic and nonmetastatic thyroid tumors. MiXCR was used by TCRdb to re-call the PCR reads. The sample lists around 19,000 clones; about 11% were seen once. Patients had received no treatment of any kind before thyroid surgery. Sequencing input: blood. The receptors stem from a female donor with papillary thyroid cancer or a benign thyroid nodule (not recorded which). Some clones in this sample may be carry-over from other donors' samples.

By proportion, this clone is medium-sized. The chain carries TRBV6-4 and TRBJ1-1, with D uncertain. CDR3 length: 15 amino acids. V was pared by 4 bases and J by 8 bases, with 20 bases between. CDR1 and CDR2 (germline): MRHNA, SNTAGT. The CDR3 loop is CASSATEAGPGEAFF. In nucleotides, the CDR3 is TGTGCCAGCAGTGCCACCGAGGCCGGGCCCGGCGAAGCTTTCTTT.

This clone was counted many times. The chain has TRBV5-1 and TRBJ2-2; D is ambiguous. The CDR3 has 17 amino acids. Trimming removed 1 base from V and 0 bases from J, with 13 bases in between. Germline CDR1 reads SGHRS; CDR2 reads YFSETQ. Written as DNA, the CDR3 is TGCGCCAGCAGCTTGCCCCGAAGGAAACCGAACACCGGGGAGCTGTTTTTT. It specifies CASSLPRRKPNTGELFF.

This clone was found many times. The V call is TRBV4-1, the J call TRBJ2-7; TRBD1 agrees at 8 bases. The CDR3 is 13 residues long. The V and J ends lost 6 bases and 3 bases, in that order; junction bases with no gene match: 4. In germline, CDR1 is MGHRA, CDR2 YSYEKL. The CDR3 nucleotides read TGCGCCAGCAGTCTTACAGGGGGCTACGAGCAGTACTTC. Translation: CASSLTGGYEQYF.

The chain uses TRBV13 and TRBJ1-5, with TRBD1 matching over 9 bases. V dropped 5 bases and J dropped 4; count of bases not matched to a gene: 18. The CDR3 totals 19 residues. Germline CDR1 PRHDT, CDR2 FYEKMQ (reference sequence). The CDR3 nucleotides read TGTGCCAGCAGCCCCTGGACAGGGGTGGGCGGGGAGGTGAATCAGCCCCAGCATTTT. Protein: CASSPWTGVGGEVNQPQHF.

This chain joins TRBV20-1 and TRBJ2-3; 8 bases align to TRBD2. The J segment lost 8 bases and the V segment lost 5 bases, leaving 12 bases of the junction unmatched. The CDR3 contains 14 residues. CDR1 and CDR2 from the germline V gene are DFQATT and SNEGSKA (reference sequence). The CDR3 reads CSAYYSGDSVTQYF. The DNA of the CDR3 is TGCAGTGCTTATTATAGCGGGGATTCGGTTACGCAGTATTTT.

This clone came up once. Mismatch with germline at one junction end may stem from a read error. This chain uses TRBV7-2 with TRBJ2-7; the match to TRBD1 covers 7 bases. Germline values: CDR1 SGHTA, CDR2 FQGNSA. This CDR3 contains 14 residues. CDR3 DNA: TGTGCCGGCAGCTTACAGGGGAATACCTGCGAGCAGTACTTC. As protein: CAGSLQGNTCEQYF.

This clone was seen many times. It may be a read error: a sequence one base away is much more abundant. This sample includes further DNA sequences coding for the same CDR3. The J gene is TRBJ2-7, the V gene TRBV28; tentative D call: TRBD1 (6 bases). The CDR3 totals 13 residues. Germline CDR1 reads MDHEN; CDR2 reads SYDVKM. This CDR3 is CASRSGTTREQCF. As DNA, the CDR3 is TGTGCCAGCAGATCCGGGACAACTAGAGAGCAGTGCTTC.